The rows below give T cell receptor beta chains drawn from one sample of a study of CD8 T cells in Susac syndrome. TCRdb processed the immunoSEQ multiplex PCR reads anew with MiXCR; each CDR3 protein has one entry. The data show 71,000 or so distinct CDR3 sequences, 85% to 95% seen once. Sequences were obtained from CD4+ T cells from PBMCs. These receptors originate from a human donor with Susac syndrome. CDR3s include the opening cysteine and the closing phenylalanine or tryptophan. Fields, in order: CDR3 DNA, CDR3 protein, D gene, clone size, V gene, J gene. D genes are given only for firm matches. Size is omitted from some rows. Given values are once, few, many or a class for expanded clones.

DNA: TGTGCCAGCAGTTTATTCGGACAGAGCAATCAGCCCCAGCATTTT
CDR3: CASSLFGQSNQPQHF
D: NA
size: NA
V: TRBV12-3/TRBV12-4
J: TRBJ1-5

DNA: TGTGCCAGTAGTGCTCGAGGGACAGGGGCCTCCTACGAGCAGTACTTC
CDR3: CASSARGTGASYEQYF
D: TRBD1
size: NA
V: TRBV19
J: TRBJ2-7

DNA: TGTGCCAGCAGCCTGTACCCGGACCCCTCTGGAAACACCATATATTTT
CDR3: CASSLYPDPSGNTIYF
D: NA
size: NA
V: TRBV3-1
J: TRBJ1-3

DNA: TGTGCCAGCAGCCCGGGGGACATGGTCAATCAGCCCCAGCATTTT
CDR3: CASSPGDMVNQPQHF
D: NA
size: NA
V: TRBV4-2
J: TRBJ1-5

DNA: TGTGCCAGCTCACCAGGCCACAATTACCTGTTCTTC
CDR3: CASSPGHNYLFF
D: NA
size: NA
V: TRBV18
J: TRBJ2-1

DNA: TGCAGCGTTCACCGACAGGGGCCCTATGGCTACACCTTC
CDR3: CSVHRQGPYGYTF
D: TRBD1
size: NA
V: TRBV29-1
J: TRBJ1-2

DNA: TGTGCCAGCAGTGTTGACAGGGCTGGGGAGCAGTACTTC
CDR3: CASSVDRAGEQYF
D: TRBD1
size: NA
V: TRBV6-1
J: TRBJ2-7

DNA: TGTGCCAGCAGCTCTATTGACAGTAGTAGTTCACCCCTCCACTTT
CDR3: CASSSIDSSSSPLHF
D: NA
size: NA
V: TRBV5-5
J: TRBJ1-6

DNA: TGTGCCAGCAGCGTAGCGGCGGTCAGGAATCAGCCCCAGCATTTT
CDR3: CASSVAAVRNQPQHF
D: NA
size: NA
V: TRBV9
J: TRBJ1-5

DNA: TGCAGTCCCCGCGGAGCTTTTTACGAGCAGTACTTC
CDR3: CSPRGAFYEQYF
D: NA
size: NA
V: TRBV20-1
J: TRBJ2-7

DNA: TGTGCCAGCAGCGATGGGGTGTACCAAGAGACCCAGTACTTC
CDR3: CASSDGVYQETQYF
D: NA
size: NA
V: TRBV7-9
J: TRBJ2-5

DNA: TGCGCCAGCAGCCTTCTGCTCCGAGGAACTAATGAAAAACTGTTTTTT
CDR3: CASSLLLRGTNEKLFF
D: NA
size: NA
V: TRBV4-3
J: TRBJ1-4

DNA: TGTGCCAGCAGTAGACAGGGGGCTATGAACACTGAAGCTTTCTTT
CDR3: CASSRQGAMNTEAFF
D: TRBD1
size: NA
V: TRBV6-2/TRBV6-3
J: TRBJ1-1

DNA: TGTGCCAGCAGCTTCCGGGATACGCGAGAGACCCAGTACTTC
CDR3: CASSFRDTRETQYF
D: NA
size: NA
V: TRBV11-3
J: TRBJ2-5

DNA: TGTGCCAGCAGTTCTCATTCACCCCTCCACTTT
CDR3: CASSSHSPLHF
D: NA
size: NA
V: TRBV28
J: TRBJ1-6

DNA: TGTGCCGGGGGACAGGGGGCTTCTCAGCCCCAGCATTTT
CDR3: CAGGQGASQPQHF
D: TRBD1
size: once
V: TRBV2
J: TRBJ1-5

DNA: TGTGCCAGCACCACTCGGGGCGGCACTGAAGCTTTCTTT
CDR3: CASTTRGGTEAFF
D: NA
size: NA
V: TRBV18
J: TRBJ1-1

DNA: TGTGCCAGCAGCTTAGTGGGGGGCTCATTTAATGAGCAGTTCTTC
CDR3: CASSLVGGSFNEQFF
D: NA
size: NA
V: TRBV11-2
J: TRBJ2-1

DNA: TGTGCCAGCAGTCCAGGCTTGGGGTTGAGCAATCAGCCCCAGCATTTT
CDR3: CASSPGLGLSNQPQHF
D: NA
size: once
V: TRBV12-3/TRBV12-4
J: TRBJ1-5

DNA: TGTGCCAGCCAGGTGCCCGCAGGGAGTCCCTACGAGCAGTACTTC
CDR3: CASQVPAGSPYEQYF
D: NA
size: NA
V: TRBV28
J: TRBJ2-7

DNA: TGTGCCATCAGCTCCTTACTACCCAAAGGCCGGGCGGATTCACCCCTCCACTTT
CDR3: CAISSLLPKGRADSPLHF
D: NA
size: NA
V: TRBV10-3
J: TRBJ1-6

DNA: TGTGCCAGCAGGGAAACAGGGCGGCGGGAGCTGTTTTTT
CDR3: CASRETGRRELFF
D: NA
size: NA
V: TRBV28
J: TRBJ2-2

DNA: TGCAGCGTCGAACAGGGAAATAGAAACACCATATATTTT
CDR3: CSVEQGNRNTIYF
D: NA
size: NA
V: TRBV29-1
J: TRBJ1-3